There are many counts of the clone carrying this T cell receptor (beta chain). Authors of the study amplified TCR beta CDR3 regions from RNA transcripts. With the HTBI primer set, the TCR CDR3 went through a first round of RT-PCR. In TCRdb, the multiplex PCR reads were re-called with MiXCR into one record per CDR3 protein. Among hundreds of thousands of distinct CDR3 sequences, less than 20% were seen once, and the ten largest hold around 28%. The data belong to a study of T cells in Graves' hyperthyroidism and ophthalmopathy. Trimming took 1 base from V and 1 from J, leaving 8 bases between them. Germline loops: CDR1 KGHSH, CDR2 LQKENI. This CDR3 spans 15 amino acids.

Sample: blood. The J gene is TRBJ2-1, the V gene TRBV18; tentatively, D is TRBD2 (5 bases). This receptor was obtained from a woman aged 18 to 35 with Graves' ophthalmopathy. The CDR3 region has the DNA TGTGCCAGCTCACCACTACGGGATTCCTACAATGAGCAGTTCTTC. As protein: CASSPLRDSYNEQFF.